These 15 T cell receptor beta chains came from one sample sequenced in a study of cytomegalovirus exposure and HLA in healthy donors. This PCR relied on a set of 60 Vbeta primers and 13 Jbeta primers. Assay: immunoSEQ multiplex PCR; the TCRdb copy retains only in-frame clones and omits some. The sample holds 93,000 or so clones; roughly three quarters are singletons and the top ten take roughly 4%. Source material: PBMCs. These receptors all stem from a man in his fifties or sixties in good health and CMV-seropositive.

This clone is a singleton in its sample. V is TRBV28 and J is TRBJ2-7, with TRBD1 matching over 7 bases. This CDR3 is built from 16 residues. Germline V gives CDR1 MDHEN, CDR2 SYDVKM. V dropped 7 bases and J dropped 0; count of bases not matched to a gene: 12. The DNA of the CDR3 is TGTGCCAGCAAGTTTGGGGGACAGTCGAGCTCCTACGAGCAGTACTTC. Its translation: CASKFGGQSSSYEQYF. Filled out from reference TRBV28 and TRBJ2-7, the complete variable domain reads DVKVTQSSRYLVKRTGEKVFLECVQDMDHENMFWYRQDPGLGLRLIYFSYDVKMKEKGDIPEGYSVSREKKERFSLILESASTNQTSMYLCASKFGGQSSSYEQYFGPGTRLTVT.

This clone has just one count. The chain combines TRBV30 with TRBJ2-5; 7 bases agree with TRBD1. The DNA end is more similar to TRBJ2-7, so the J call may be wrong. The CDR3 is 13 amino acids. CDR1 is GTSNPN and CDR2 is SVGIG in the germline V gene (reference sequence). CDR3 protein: CAWYRDRPNEQYF. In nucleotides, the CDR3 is TGTGCCTGGTACCGGGACAGACCGAACGAGCAGTACTTC.

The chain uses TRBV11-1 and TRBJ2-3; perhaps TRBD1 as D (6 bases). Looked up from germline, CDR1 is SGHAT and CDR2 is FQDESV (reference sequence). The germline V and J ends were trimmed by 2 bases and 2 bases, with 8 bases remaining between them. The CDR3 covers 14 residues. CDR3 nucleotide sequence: TGTGCCAGCAGCTTAAGGGACACCACAGATACGCAGTATTTT. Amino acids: CASSLRDTTDTQYF.

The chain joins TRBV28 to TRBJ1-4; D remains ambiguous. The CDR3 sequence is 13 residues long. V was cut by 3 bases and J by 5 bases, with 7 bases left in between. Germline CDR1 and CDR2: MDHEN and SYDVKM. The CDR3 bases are TGTGCCAGCAGTTTGTCCAGGAATGAAAAACTGTTTTTT. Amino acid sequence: CASSLSRNEKLFF.

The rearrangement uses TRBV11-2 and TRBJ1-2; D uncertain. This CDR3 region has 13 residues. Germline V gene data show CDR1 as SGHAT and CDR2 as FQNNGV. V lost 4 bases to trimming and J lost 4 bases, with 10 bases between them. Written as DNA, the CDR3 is TGTGCCAGCAGCTCCCTGCGAATCTATGGCTACACCTTC. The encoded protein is CASSSLRIYGYTF.

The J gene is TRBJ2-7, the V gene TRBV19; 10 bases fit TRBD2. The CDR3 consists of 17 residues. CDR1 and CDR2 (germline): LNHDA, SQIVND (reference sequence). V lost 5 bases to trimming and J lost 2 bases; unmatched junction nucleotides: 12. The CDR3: CASSVDSGTSEAYEQYF. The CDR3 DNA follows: TGTGCCAGTAGTGTGGATTCCGGGACTAGCGAGGCCTACGAGCAGTACTTC.

The CDR3 DNA follows: TGTGCCAGCTTAGCGGGAGGCTCCTACAATGAGCAGTTCTTC. This gives the protein CASLAGGSYNEQFF. This rearrangement joins TRBV28 to TRBJ2-1; TRBD2 matches 10 bases. In germline, CDR1 is MDHEN, CDR2 SYDVKM. V dropped 8 bases and J dropped 0; count of bases not matched to a gene: 1. The CDR3 is 14 amino acids. Supplemented by reference TRBV28 and TRBJ2-1, the full variable domain reads DVKVTQSSRYLVKRTGEKVFLECVQDMDHENMFWYRQDPGLGLRLIYFSYDVKMKEKGDIPEGYSVSREKKERFSLILESASTNQTSMYLCASLAGGSYNEQFFGPGTRLTVL.

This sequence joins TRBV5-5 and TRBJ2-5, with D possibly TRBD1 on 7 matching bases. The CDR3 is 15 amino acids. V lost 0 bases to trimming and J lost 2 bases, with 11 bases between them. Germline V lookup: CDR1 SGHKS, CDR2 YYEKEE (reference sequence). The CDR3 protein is CASSLGAGQQETQYF. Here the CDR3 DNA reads TGTGCCAGCAGCTTGGGGGCGGGACAGCAAGAGACCCAGTACTTC.

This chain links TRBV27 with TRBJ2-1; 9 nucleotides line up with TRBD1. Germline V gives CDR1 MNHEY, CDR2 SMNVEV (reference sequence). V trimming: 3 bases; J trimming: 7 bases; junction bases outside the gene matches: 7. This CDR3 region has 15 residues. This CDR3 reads CASSFSGQGWNEQFF. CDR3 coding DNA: TGTGCCAGCAGTTTCTCGGGACAGGGTTGGAATGAGCAGTTCTTC.

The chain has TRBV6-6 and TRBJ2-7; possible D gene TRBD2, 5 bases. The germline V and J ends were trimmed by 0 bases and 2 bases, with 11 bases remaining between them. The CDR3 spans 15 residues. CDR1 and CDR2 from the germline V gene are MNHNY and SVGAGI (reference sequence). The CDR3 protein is CASSYSTTGAYEQYF. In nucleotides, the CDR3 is TGTGCCAGCAGTTACTCGACAACCGGGGCCTACGAGCAGTACTTC.

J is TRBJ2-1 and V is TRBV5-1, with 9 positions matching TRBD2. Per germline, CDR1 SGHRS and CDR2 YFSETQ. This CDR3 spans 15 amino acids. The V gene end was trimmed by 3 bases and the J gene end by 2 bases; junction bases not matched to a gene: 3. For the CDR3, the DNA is TGCGCCAGCAGCTCCGCTAGCGGGACCTACAATGAGCAGTTCTTC. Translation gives CASSSASGTYNEQFF.

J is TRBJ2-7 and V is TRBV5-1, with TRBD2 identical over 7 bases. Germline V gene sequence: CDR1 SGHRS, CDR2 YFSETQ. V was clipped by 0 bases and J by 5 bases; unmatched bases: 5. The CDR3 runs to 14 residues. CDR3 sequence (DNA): TGCGCCAGCAGCTTGGGGGGGGGTTCGGACGAGCAGTACTTC. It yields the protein CASSLGGGSDEQYF.

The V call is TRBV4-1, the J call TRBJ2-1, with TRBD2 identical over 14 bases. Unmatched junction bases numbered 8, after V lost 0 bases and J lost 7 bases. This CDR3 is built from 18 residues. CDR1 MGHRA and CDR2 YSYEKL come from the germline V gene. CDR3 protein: CASSQEGGGTSGRNEQFF. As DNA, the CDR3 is TGCGCCAGCAGCCAAGAAGGAGGCGGGACTAGCGGGAGAAATGAGCAGTTCTTC.

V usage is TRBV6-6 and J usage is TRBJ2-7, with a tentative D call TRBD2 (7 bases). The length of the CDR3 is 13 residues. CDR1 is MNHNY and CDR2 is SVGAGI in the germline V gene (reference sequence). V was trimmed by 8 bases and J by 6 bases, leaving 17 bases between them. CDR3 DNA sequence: TGTGCCAGCGGGGGGGGGCGCCCGCCCGAGCAGTACTTC. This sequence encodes CASGGGRPPEQYF.

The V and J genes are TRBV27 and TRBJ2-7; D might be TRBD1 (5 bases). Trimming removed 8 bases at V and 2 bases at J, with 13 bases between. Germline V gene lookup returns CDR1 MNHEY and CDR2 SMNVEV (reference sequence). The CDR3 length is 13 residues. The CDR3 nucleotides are TGTGCCAGCTCCCGACAGAAGCCCTACGAGCAGTACTTC. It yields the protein CASSRQKPYEQYF.